This TCR beta chain was identified during a study of OX40 agonist ivuxolimab in advanced cancers. General study findings and limits: On average, CD8+ T cells had more expanded clones than CD4+.

Sequencing was performed with immunoSEQ multiplex PCR; in TCRdb, only in-frame clones are kept and a portion is missing. The repertoire holds around 110,000 clones, 90% to 95% seen once, with approximately 0.15% in the top ten. The CDR3 spans 15 residues. Trimming removed 1 base from V and 1 base from J, with 10 bases in between. The germline CDR1 and CDR2 sequences are SEHNR and FQNEAQ (reference sequence). A note on this clone: The antigen is not known.

The material sequenced was CD4+ or CD8+ T cells sorted from blood, taken in a trial of the OX40 agonist ivuxolimab. The rearrangement links TRBV7-9 to TRBJ2-5; perhaps TRBD2 as D (5 bases). The sequence was obtained from an adult with an advanced solid tumor such as melanoma, head and neck, liver or kidney cancer. DNA of the CDR3: TGTGCCAGCAGCTTAGTAGGAGGTCTCCAAGAGACCCAGTACTTC. Its translation: CASSLVGGLQETQYF.